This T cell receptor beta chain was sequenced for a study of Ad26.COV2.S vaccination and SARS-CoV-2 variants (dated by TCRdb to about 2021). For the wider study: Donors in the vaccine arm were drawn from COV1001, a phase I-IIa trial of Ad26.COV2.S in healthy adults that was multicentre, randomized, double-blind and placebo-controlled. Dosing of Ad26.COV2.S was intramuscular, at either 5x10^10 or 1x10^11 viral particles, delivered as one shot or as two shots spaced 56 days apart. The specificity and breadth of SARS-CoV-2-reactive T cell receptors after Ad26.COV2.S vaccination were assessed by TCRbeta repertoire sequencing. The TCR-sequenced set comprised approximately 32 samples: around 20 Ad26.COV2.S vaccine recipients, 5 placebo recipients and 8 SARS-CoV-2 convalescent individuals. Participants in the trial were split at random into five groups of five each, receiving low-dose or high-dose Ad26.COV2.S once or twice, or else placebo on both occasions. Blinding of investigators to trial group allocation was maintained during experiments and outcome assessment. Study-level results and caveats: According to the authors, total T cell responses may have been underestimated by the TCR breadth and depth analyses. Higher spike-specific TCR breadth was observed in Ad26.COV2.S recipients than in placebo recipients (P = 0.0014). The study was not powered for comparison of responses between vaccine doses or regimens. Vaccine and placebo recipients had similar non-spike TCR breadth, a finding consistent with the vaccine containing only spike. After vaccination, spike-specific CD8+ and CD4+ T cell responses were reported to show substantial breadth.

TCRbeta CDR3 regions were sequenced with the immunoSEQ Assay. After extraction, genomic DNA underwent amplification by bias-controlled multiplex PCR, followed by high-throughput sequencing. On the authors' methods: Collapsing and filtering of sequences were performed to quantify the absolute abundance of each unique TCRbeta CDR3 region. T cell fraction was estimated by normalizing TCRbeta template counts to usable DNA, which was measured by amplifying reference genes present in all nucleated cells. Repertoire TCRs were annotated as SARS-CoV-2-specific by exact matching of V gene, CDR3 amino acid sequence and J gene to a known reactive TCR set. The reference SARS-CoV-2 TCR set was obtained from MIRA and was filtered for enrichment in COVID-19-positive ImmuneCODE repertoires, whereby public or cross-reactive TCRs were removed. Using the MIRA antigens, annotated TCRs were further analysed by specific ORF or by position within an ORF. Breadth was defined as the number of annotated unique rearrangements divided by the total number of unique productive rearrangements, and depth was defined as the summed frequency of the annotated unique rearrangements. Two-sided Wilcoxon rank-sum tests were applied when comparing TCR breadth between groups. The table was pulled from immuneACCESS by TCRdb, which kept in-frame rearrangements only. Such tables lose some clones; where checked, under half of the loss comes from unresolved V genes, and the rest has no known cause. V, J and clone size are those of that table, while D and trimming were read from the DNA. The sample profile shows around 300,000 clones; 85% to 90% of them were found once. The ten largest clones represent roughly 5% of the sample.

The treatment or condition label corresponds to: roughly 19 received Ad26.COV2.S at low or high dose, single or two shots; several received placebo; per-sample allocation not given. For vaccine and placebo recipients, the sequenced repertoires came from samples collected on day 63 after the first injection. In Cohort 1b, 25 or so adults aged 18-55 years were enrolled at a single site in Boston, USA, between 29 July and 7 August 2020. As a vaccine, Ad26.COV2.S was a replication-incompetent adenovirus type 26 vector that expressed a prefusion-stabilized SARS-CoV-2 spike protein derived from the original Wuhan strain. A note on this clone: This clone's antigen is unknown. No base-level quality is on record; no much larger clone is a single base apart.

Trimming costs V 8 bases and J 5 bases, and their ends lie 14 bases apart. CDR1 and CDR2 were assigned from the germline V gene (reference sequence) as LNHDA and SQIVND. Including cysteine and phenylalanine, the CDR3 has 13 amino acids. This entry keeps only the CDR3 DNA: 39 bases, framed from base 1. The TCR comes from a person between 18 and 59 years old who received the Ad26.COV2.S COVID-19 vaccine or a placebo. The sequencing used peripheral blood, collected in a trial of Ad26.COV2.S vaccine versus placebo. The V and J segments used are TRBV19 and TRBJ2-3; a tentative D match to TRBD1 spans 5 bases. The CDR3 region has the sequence CASRSSGQDTQYF. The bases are TGTGCCAGTCGGTCGTCAGGGCAAGATACGCAGTATTTT.